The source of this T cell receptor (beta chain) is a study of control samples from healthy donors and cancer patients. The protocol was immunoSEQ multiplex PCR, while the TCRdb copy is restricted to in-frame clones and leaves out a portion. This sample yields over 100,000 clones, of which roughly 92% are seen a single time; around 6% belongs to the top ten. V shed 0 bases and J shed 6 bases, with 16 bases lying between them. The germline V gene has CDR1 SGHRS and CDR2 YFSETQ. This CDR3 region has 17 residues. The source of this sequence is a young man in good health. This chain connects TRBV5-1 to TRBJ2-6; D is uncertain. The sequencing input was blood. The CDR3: CASSLGEAGLTANVLTF. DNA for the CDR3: TGCGCCAGCAGCTTGGGTGAGGCTGGGCTCACGGCCAACGTCCTGACTTTC. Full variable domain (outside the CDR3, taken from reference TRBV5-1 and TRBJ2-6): KAGVTQTPRYLIKTRGQQVTLSCSPISGHRSVSWYQQTPGQGLQFLFEYFSETQRNKGNFPGRFSGRQFSNSRSEMNVSTLELGDSALYLCASSLGEAGLTANVLTFGAGSRLTVL.